The clone carrying this T cell receptor (beta chain) occurred once. Sequencing was performed with immunoSEQ multiplex PCR; in TCRdb, only in-frame clones are kept and a portion is missing. The sample shows hundreds of thousands of clones, 86% of them seen only once. With 0 bases clipped from V and 3 bases from J, the junction kept 6 bases outside the gene matches. The germline V gene has CDR1 SGHTS and CDR2 YDEGEE. The CDR3 has 16 amino acids. The sample originates from a study of cytomegalovirus exposure and HLA in healthy donors. The TCR sequence derives from a woman between 18 and 29 years old in good health and CMV-seronegative. Sequencing was carried out using PBMCs. The chain recombines TRBV5-8 with TRBJ2-7; 10 nucleotides agree with TRBD1. In DNA form, the CDR3 reads TGTGCCAGCAGCTTGGCCCCGACAGGGGGCATCTACGAGCAGTACTTC. Protein product: CASSLAPTGGIYEQYF.